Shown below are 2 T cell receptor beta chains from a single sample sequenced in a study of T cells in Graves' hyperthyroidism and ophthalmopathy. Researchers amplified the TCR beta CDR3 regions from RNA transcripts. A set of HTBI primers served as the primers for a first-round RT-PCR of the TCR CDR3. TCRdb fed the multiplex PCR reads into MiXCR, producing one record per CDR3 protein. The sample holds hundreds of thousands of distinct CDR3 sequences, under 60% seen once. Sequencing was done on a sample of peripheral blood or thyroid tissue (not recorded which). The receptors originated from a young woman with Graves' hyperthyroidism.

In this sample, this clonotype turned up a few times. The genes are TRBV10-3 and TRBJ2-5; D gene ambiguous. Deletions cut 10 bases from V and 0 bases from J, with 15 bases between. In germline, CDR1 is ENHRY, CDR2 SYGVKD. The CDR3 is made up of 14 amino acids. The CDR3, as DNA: TGTGCCAGCACCACCCGACGGTACCAAGAGACCCAGTACTTC. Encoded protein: CASTTRRYQETQYF.

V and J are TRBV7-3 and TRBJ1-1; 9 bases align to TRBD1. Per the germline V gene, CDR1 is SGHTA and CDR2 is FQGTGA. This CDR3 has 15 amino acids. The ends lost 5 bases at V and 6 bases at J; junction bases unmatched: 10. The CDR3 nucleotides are TGTGCCAGCAGCGGTCTGGGACAGGGTGACTCTGAAGCTTTCTTT. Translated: CASSGLGQGDSEAFF.